This record looks at one TCR beta chain sequence and its context. As yet, its antigen is unknown. TCRdb re-analysed the 5' RACE reads in MiXCR, keeping a single row per CDR3 protein. The sample has 430,000 or so distinct CDR3 sequences; approximately 24% are singletons. This specimen comes from a study of identical twins. Notes on the study in general: Whereas memory repertoires showed no such difference, abundant cord blood beta clonotypes carried fewer insertions.

Germline CDR1 reads DFQATT; CDR2 reads SNEGSKA (reference sequence). CDR3 length: 13 amino acids. V was cut by 6 bases and J by 0 bases, with 11 bases left in between. Separately, the same data were catalogued under a study of T cells expressing NK-cell markers. From that report: In roughly 6 donors, dominant CD3+CD56+NKG2C+ clones formed about 1.0-7.0% of CD8+ cells.

This chain links TRBV20-1 with TRBJ1-1; D is possibly TRBD1 (5 bases). Sequenced material: CD4+ T cells sorted from blood. This TCR was recovered from a woman aged 18-29 years in good health. The CDR3 region has the DNA TGCAGTGCCGAAGGGGACGTGAACACTGAAGCTTTCTTT. This encodes CSAEGDVNTEAFF.